A single sample is the source of the 23 T cell receptor beta chains below, sequenced in a study of siplizumab effects on memory and regulatory T cells. Profiling relied on immunoSEQ multiplex PCR, and the TCRdb table lists in-frame clones only, not all of them. The sample lists approximately 98,000 clones; roughly 94% were seen once. Sequencing used non-Treg CD4+ T cells sorted from blood. Source of these receptors: a human donor in good health.

This clone was counted only a few times. The J gene is TRBJ2-1, the V gene TRBV5-4; a possible D gene is TRBD2 (5 bases). Trimming stripped 3 bases from V and 0 bases from J, with 10 bases between. CDR1 and CDR2 from the germline V gene are SGHNT and YYREEE (reference sequence). This CDR3 spans 15 amino acids. The CDR3 sequence: CASSSSRSSYNEQFF. The CDR3 nucleotides read TGTGCCAGCAGCTCTAGCAGGAGCTCCTACAATGAGCAGTTCTTC.

J is TRBJ2-7 and V is TRBV7-2; TRBD1 agrees at 10 bases. The ends lost 2 bases at V and 4 bases at J; junction bases unmatched: 2. In germline, CDR1 is SGHTA, CDR2 FQGNSA. This CDR3 is built from 14 residues. CDR3 protein: CASSLRQGAYEQYF. The CDR3, as DNA: TGTGCCAGCAGCTTAAGACAGGGGGCTTACGAGCAGTACTTC. Using reference TRBV7-2 and TRBJ2-7 for the parts outside the CDR3, the full variable domain is GAGVSQSPSNKVTEKGKDVELRCDPISGHTALYWYRQSLGQGLEFLIYFQGNSAPDKSGLPSDRFSAERTGGSVSTLTIQRTQQEDSAVYLCASSLRQGAYEQYFGPGTRLTVT.

The DNA of the CDR3 is TGTGCCAGTAGTATCCCCGGCCTACAGAACGAGCAGTACTTC. Protein sequence: CASSIPGLQNEQYF. The chain employs TRBV19 and TRBJ2-7; D gene unclear. This CDR3 comprises 14 residues. V dropped 3 bases and J dropped 5 bases, with 14 bases sitting between them. From germline, CDR1 is LNHDA and CDR2 SQIVND (reference sequence).

J is TRBJ2-7 and V is TRBV15, with a weak D call TRBD1 (5 bases). The CDR3 sequence is 14 residues long. V lost 3 bases to trimming and J lost 6 bases, with 15 bases between them. Germline lookup yields CDR1 LNHNV and CDR2 YYDKDF (reference sequence). As DNA, the CDR3 is TGTGCCACCAGCAGTCTTTCTAGGGGCGGCGAGCAGTACTTC. Its protein is CATSSLSRGGEQYF. Full variable domain (rest looked up from reference TRBV15 and TRBJ2-7): DAMVIQNPRYQVTQFGKPVTLSCSQTLNHNVMYWYQQKSSQAPKLLFHYYDKDFNNEADTPDNFQSRRPNTSFCFLDIRSPGLGDTAMYLCATSSLSRGGEQYFGPGTRLTVT.

The CDR3 sequence is CASSLGGRGREQYF. For the CDR3, the DNA is TGTGCCAGCAGTTTAGGCGGCAGGGGGCGGGAGCAGTACTTC. The V gene is TRBV28, the J gene TRBJ2-7; 8 bases agree with TRBD1. The germline gives CDR1 MDHEN, CDR2 SYDVKM. This CDR3 region has 14 residues. V was pared by 2 bases and J by 7 bases, with 7 bases of the junction left unmatched.

V and J are TRBV5-1 and TRBJ2-7; the D gene is possibly TRBD1 (6 bases). Germline V gene lookup returns CDR1 SGHRS and CDR2 YFSETQ. The CDR3 is 13 amino acids. V was trimmed by 4 bases and J by 3 bases, leaving 11 bases between them. The CDR3 coding sequence is TGCGCCAGCAGCACCGACAGGAGCTACGAGCAGTACTTC. Its translation is CASSTDRSYEQYF.

V is TRBV7-9 and J is TRBJ2-1, with TRBD2 as a possible D gene (6 bases). Per germline, CDR1 SEHNR and CDR2 FQNEAQ (reference sequence). The length of the CDR3 is 15 residues. V was trimmed by 5 bases and J by 13 bases, leaving 24 bases between them. The CDR3 bases are TGTGCCAGCAGCGCATTTAGCGGCCAAATCCCACCCCAGTTCTTC. Amino acids: CASSAFSGQIPPQFF.

The chain links TRBV2 to TRBJ2-2; 7 nucleotides line up with TRBD1. J was trimmed by 4 bases and V by 9 bases; bases with no gene match: 5. From germline, CDR1 is SNHLY and CDR2 FYNNEI. There are 13 residues in the CDR3. The CDR3 bases are TGTGCCAGGGGACAGACCCGCACCGGGGAGCTGTTTTTT. It codes for CARGQTRTGELFF. The full variable domain, its missing parts supplied by reference TRBV2 and TRBJ2-2, is EPEVTQTPSHQVTQMGQEVILRCVPISNHLYFYWYRQILGQKVEFLVSFYNNEISEKSEIFDDQFSVERPDGSNFTLKIRSTKLEDSAMYFCARGQTRTGELFFGEGSRLTVL.

The chain carries TRBV5-1 and TRBJ2-3; 7 bases fit TRBD2. V shed 4 bases, J shed 1 base, and the junction held 9 bases outside the gene matches. The CDR3 contains 16 residues. Germline V gives CDR1 SGHRS, CDR2 YFSETQ. DNA of the CDR3: TGCGCCAGCAGCCAAAATAGACTAGCCGGCACAGATACGCAGTATTTT. It codes for CASSQNRLAGTDTQYF. Using reference TRBV5-1 and TRBJ2-3 for the parts outside the CDR3, the full variable domain is KAGVTQTPRYLIKTRGQQVTLSCSPISGHRSVSWYQQTPGQGLQFLFEYFSETQRNKGNFPGRFSGRQFSNSRSEMNVSTLELGDSALYLCASSQNRLAGTDTQYFGPGTRLTVL.

V gene TRBV2 combines with J gene TRBJ2-1; D is uncertain. The V gene's germline CDR1 is SNHLY and CDR2 FYNNEI. V lost 4 bases and J lost 6, with 19 bases in between. The CDR3 runs to 16 residues. The CDR3 here is CASSVLPPLLINEQFF. CDR3 sequence (DNA): TGTGCCAGCAGTGTTCTTCCACCGCTCTTAATCAATGAGCAGTTCTTC.

The genes are TRBV18 and TRBJ2-5; D gene uncertain. This CDR3 spans 13 amino acids. Per germline, CDR1 KGHSH and CDR2 LQKENI. The germline V and J ends were trimmed by 5 bases and 1 base, with 8 bases remaining between them. The CDR3 loop reads CASSSQAQETQYF. CDR3 nucleotide sequence: TGTGCCAGCTCAAGTCAGGCCCAAGAGACCCAGTACTTC.

This clone was counted once. The chain joins TRBV18 to TRBJ2-7; D is uncertain. Germline V gene sequence: CDR1 KGHSH, CDR2 LQKENI. This CDR3 contains 12 residues. Trimming took 6 bases from V and 3 from J, leaving 9 bases between them. CDR3 sequence: CASSPTNYEQYF. The DNA for the CDR3 is TGTGCCAGCTCGCCCACGAACTACGAGCAGTACTTC.

The chain uses TRBV7-9 and TRBJ2-1; D possibly corresponds to TRBD1 (6 bases). Germline CDR1 is SEHNR and CDR2 is FQNEAQ (reference sequence). The CDR3 loop spans 14 amino acids. Trimming pared 8 bases from V and 10 bases from J, leaving 21 bases between. The DNA of the CDR3 is TGTGCCAGCGGCAATTGGGGTGGTGGACAGGAGCAGTTCTTC. This gives the protein CASGNWGGGQEQFF.

The chain links TRBV10-3 to TRBJ2-3; maybe TRBD2 (5 bases). The CDR3 contains 14 residues. Germline assignment: CDR1 ENHRY and CDR2 SYGVKD. Trimming left V 8 bases short and J 3 bases short, with 15 bases between. The DNA of the CDR3 is TGTGCCATCTGTCCGGATACGGGAACAGATACGCAGTATTTT. Amino acids: CAICPDTGTDTQYF.

This rearrangement joins TRBV18 to TRBJ2-5; no clear D. The CDR3 totals 13 residues. Trimming removed 3 bases from V and 4 bases from J, with 9 bases in between. In germline, CDR1 is KGHSH, CDR2 LQKENI. The CDR3 DNA reads as TGTGCCAGCTCACCGGATTTGCCAGAGACCCAGTACTTC. It specifies CASSPDLPETQYF.

This clone was found once. V gene TRBV9 combines with J gene TRBJ2-3; D might be TRBD1 or TRBD2, each matching 5 bases. This CDR3 spans 14 amino acids. CDR1 is SGDLS and CDR2 is YYNGEE in the germline V gene. The ends were cut back, 2 bases at V and 2 bases at J, with 9 bases in the middle. CDR3 residues: CASSVGTNTDTQYF. As DNA, the CDR3 is TGTGCCAGCAGCGTGGGGACCAACACAGATACGCAGTATTTT.

As for this clone: Different DNA sequences within this sample yield the same CDR3. J is TRBJ2-4 and V is TRBV5-1; 8 bases align to TRBD1. CDR3 length: 14 residues. Germline CDR1 reads SGHRS; CDR2 reads YFSETQ. The V segment lost 3 bases and the J segment 5 bases; nucleotides outside the gene matches: 4. Here the CDR3 reads CASSSRDRQNIQYF. In nucleotides, the CDR3 is TGCGCCAGCAGCTCCCGGGACAGGCAAAACATTCAGTACTTC. Full variable domain (rest looked up from reference TRBV5-1 and TRBJ2-4): KAGVTQTPRYLIKTRGQQVTLSCSPISGHRSVSWYQQTPGQGLQFLFEYFSETQRNKGNFPGRFSGRQFSNSRSEMNVSTLELGDSALYLCASSSRDRQNIQYFGAGTRLSVL.

The V gene is TRBV18, the J gene TRBJ2-3, with D unresolved. This CDR3 spans 13 amino acids. Germline V CDR1 and CDR2: KGHSH, LQKENI. Deletions cut 2 bases from V and 2 bases from J, with 5 bases between. Here the CDR3 reads CASSPGNTDTQYF. The CDR3 nucleotides read TGTGCCAGCTCACCAGGGAACACAGATACGCAGTATTTT.

The chain combines TRBV5-1 with TRBJ2-3, with D possibly being TRBD1 (6 bases). The CDR3 sequence is 14 residues long. Trimming removed 9 bases from V and 2 bases from J, with 16 bases in between. Germline loops: CDR1 SGHRS, CDR2 YFSETQ. CDR3 protein: CATNQGQNTDTQYF. In nucleotides, the CDR3 is TGCGCCACCAATCAAGGACAGAACACAGATACGCAGTATTTT.

This rearrangement joins TRBV5-1 to TRBJ2-3; D is perhaps TRBD2 (5 bases). V dropped 4 bases and J dropped 5 bases, with 11 bases sitting between them. Germline CDR1 is SGHRS and CDR2 is YFSETQ. CDR3 length: 13 residues. The CDR3 sequence: CASSAGGGDTQYF. The CDR3 region has the DNA TGCGCCAGCAGCGCCGGAGGCGGAGATACGCAGTATTTT.

The chain carries TRBV7-2 and TRBJ2-3, with no clear D. V dropped 3 bases and J dropped 0 bases, with 7 bases sitting between them. CDR1 and CDR2 (germline): SGHTA, FQGNSA. There are 14 residues in the CDR3. CDR3 nucleotide sequence: TGTGCCAGCAGCTTTTCAGTTAGCACAGATACGCAGTATTTT. As protein: CASSFSVSTDTQYF.

The J gene is TRBJ2-5, the V gene TRBV5-1, with no clear D. This CDR3 contains 14 residues. Between the trimmed V and J ends, which lost 0 bases and 4 bases, there was a span of 10 bases. Per germline, CDR1 SGHRS and CDR2 YFSETQ. CDR3 nucleotides: TGCGCCAGCAGCTTGGAGACCGGGCTAGAGACCCAGTACTTC. It codes for CASSLETGLETQYF.

This clone was found once. The J gene is TRBJ2-1, the V gene TRBV2; the match to TRBD2 covers 13 bases. CDR3 length: 15 amino acids. V trimming: 8 bases; J trimming: 0 bases; junction bases outside the gene matches: 1. The germline V gene has CDR1 SNHLY and CDR2 FYNNEI. This CDR3 reads CASRTSGSSYNEQFF. The CDR3, as DNA: TGTGCCAGCCGGACTAGCGGGAGCTCCTACAATGAGCAGTTCTTC.